The TCR beta chain described here comes from a study of shared clonotypes between healthy human individuals (dated by TCRdb to the early 2020s). About the full investigation: The cohort comprised two women and a few men aged 18 to 49 years. Per donor, three plates each were used for CD4 naive and CD4 memory, two for CD8 naive, and one for CD8 memory. Leukapheresis yielded between about 0.85 and 9.5 billion PBMCs per donor. Libraries were prepared and TCR repertoires were sequenced by different laboratories using diverse techniques, in order to increase sequencing depth and limit assay-specific biases. To estimate repertoire size and how much clonotypes are shared between individuals, the study performed deep sequencing of blood TCR repertoires from a few healthy adults. The investigation overall reported the following: Sampling was limited to blood, and TCR repertoires in tissue likely differ from TCR repertoires in blood. Compared with non-shared clonotypes, clonotypes shared by all four sorted-subset donors had higher generation probabilities. Rarefaction of sorted-subset datasets indicated incomplete sequencing despite the large sequencing depth. Across a few donors, around 5% of naive CD4, around 3.5% of naive CD8, under 2.5% of memory CD4, and approximately 0.4% of memory CD8 clonotypes were shared. Estimated clonotype richness was generally larger for naive than for memory subsets. The genetic and exposure-history diversity represented was limited by the small number of donors. Pairwise subsampling indicated that sequencing depth was expected to affect the degree of clonotype sharing among donors.

The CDR3 measures 16 amino acids from cysteine to phenylalanine. Just CDR3 DNA is preserved here, 48 bases in frame from base 1. At the junction V is shortened by 1 base and J by 1 base, with 12 bases in between. Per the germline V gene (reference sequence), MNHEY is the CDR1 and SMNVEV is the CDR2. Healthy HIV-negative adults with no recently reported acute infections or vaccinations were included as donors. Every donor was a Caucasian adult residing in Nashville, Tennessee, USA. CD8 memory samples combined magnetically selected CD45RO+ cells with CCR7-negative CD45RA+ effector memory (TemRA) cells. After blood collection by leukapheresis, PBMCs were isolated using Ficoll-Histopaque density gradient centrifugation and then cryopreserved in the vapor phase of liquid nitrogen. Analytical flow cytometry was used to check the purity and quantity of each magnetically sorted T cell population. Each sorted fraction had its genomic DNA isolated and then quantified by UV absorbance on a Nanodrop 2000c.

Using the deep immunoSEQ assay, multiplex PCR amplified TCR CDR3 regions from genomic DNA. Genomic DNA extracted from each cell subset was distributed evenly over all wells of several immunoSEQ 96-well plates, and each plate served as one replicate. For sorted subsets, around 200 ng genomic DNA, equal to 30,000 to 35,000 T cell genomes, was loaded into each replicate PCR. The purified libraries were quantified using a Qubit 3.0 fluorometer, sized with a Bioanalyzer 2100, and then quantified again using the KAPA Library Quantification kit. Every immunoSEQ 96-well plate was sequenced on a separate single-read 150-cycle Illumina NextSeq 550 flow cell. As for the authors' bioinformatics: Because the immunoSEQ output held only junctional sequences and lacked quality scores, the filtering could not match the filtering applied to full-length reads. To assign V/J genes and CDR3, sequences were annotated using PyIR, a Python wrapper for IgBLAST v1.9, with IMGT germline references. Reads were filtered out if the reads had weak V/J assignments (E-value above 1e-6), no CDR3, stop codons, out-of-frame junctions, or ambiguous translated residues. V3J clonotypes were defined as sequences sharing an identical inferred V gene, J gene, and CDR3 amino acid sequence. Percentage overlap between repertoires was computed as shared unique clonotypes divided by the size of the smaller repertoire. Repertoire richness was assessed with RTK rarefaction, the Chao1 estimator, and Recon v2.1 estimates of unobserved clonotypes. Generation probabilities for all TCRbeta clonotypes obtained by the gDNA method from a handful of donors were computed using OLGA. In its TCRdb copy, this immuneACCESS table keeps in-frame sequences only and misses some clones. Where compared with another copy, unresolved V genes explain less than half of these, and the others have no known cause. The D gene and trimming were derived from the DNA, and the V and J assignments and clone size from that table. In this sample the table shows roughly 700,000 clones, around 91% of which occur a single time. The ten most abundant clones make up around a third of the sample.

Concerning this clone itself: Its antigen target is currently unknown. No much larger clone is present one base from it, and per-base qualities are unavailable.

Sequenced sample: memory CD8+ T cells from PBMCs. What the cell subset or site label conveys for this sample: CD45RO+ cells pooled with CCR7-negative TemRA cells. The sequence derives from a man aged 18 to 29 in good health. Some clones in this sample may be carry-over from other donors' samples. The chain uses TRBV27 and TRBJ2-3, with the D assignment possibly TRBD1 or TRBD2, given 5 matching bases for each. The CDR3 protein: CASSLLGTKGTDTQYF. The DNA sequence follows: TGTGCCAGCAGTTTATTGGGGACGAAGGGCACAGATACGCAGTATTTT.